The 6 T cell receptor beta chains in this list originate from one sample, sequenced in a study of response to subunit inactivated influenza vaccine. TCRdb itself ran the RT-PCR reads through MiXCR, one entry per CDR3 protein. The top ten clones hold about a tenth of a sample with some 850,000 distinct CDR3 sequences, around 18% of them seen once. This material consisted of PBMCs from blood, taken about 5 days after vaccination. These receptors were taken from a man aged 45 to 65 who received an inactivated influenza vaccine.

In this sample, this clonotype turned up many times. V usage is TRBV13 and J usage is TRBJ1-3; D is ambiguous. This CDR3 comprises 14 residues. Trimming took 0 bases from V and 4 from J, leaving 7 bases between them. Per the germline V gene, CDR1 is PRHDT and CDR2 is FYEKMQ (reference sequence). The CDR3 loop reads CASSLGTFGNTIYF. CDR3 in DNA: TGTGCCAGCAGCTTAGGGACATTCGGAAACACCATATATTTT.

This rearrangement joins TRBV6-5 to TRBJ1-5; 10 bases align to TRBD1. The germline V gene encodes CDR1 MNHEY and CDR2 SVGAGI. V was clipped by 5 bases and J by 0 bases; unmatched bases: 7. This CDR3 comprises 17 residues. DNA of the CDR3: TGTGCCAGCAGTAACCGGGACAGGGGCCATAGCAATCAGCCCCAGCATTTT. Protein: CASSNRDRGHSNQPQHF.

This clonotype was seen more than once but under ten times. CDR3 sequence: CASSGISTDTQYF. The CDR3 nucleotides read TGTGCCAGCTCAGGAATAAGCACAGATACGCAGTATTTT. This chain connects TRBV18 to TRBJ2-3; D not resolved. Deletions cut 5 bases from V and 0 bases from J, with 6 bases between. This CDR3 has 13 amino acids. CDR1 and CDR2 from the germline V gene are KGHSH and LQKENI.

This clonotype has a handful of counts. V and J are TRBV20-1 and TRBJ2-3, with TRBD1 matching over 10 bases. V lost 6 bases, J lost 4 bases, and 10 bases stayed unmatched. This CDR3 comprises 15 residues. Germline V CDR1 and CDR2: DFQATT, SNEGSKA (reference sequence). For the CDR3, the DNA is TGCAGTGCAGAGAGGGACAGGGGCCCCGCAGATACGCAGTATTTT. Protein sequence: CSAERDRGPADTQYF.

V is TRBV7-6 and J is TRBJ2-3; 7 positions match TRBD1. V shed 4 bases and J 4 bases; nucleotides not matched to a gene: 8. Germline V gene sequence: CDR1 SGHVS, CDR2 FNYEAQ. The CDR3 covers 15 residues. Written as DNA, the CDR3 is TGTGCCAGCAGCTCGACGAGAGGGACAGCAGATACGCAGTATTTT. Encoded protein: CASSSTRGTADTQYF.

The chain recombines TRBV6-1 with TRBJ2-3; perhaps TRBD2 as D (6 bases). V dropped 4 bases and J dropped 1 base, with 24 bases sitting between them. The CDR3 has 19 residues. Germline V gives CDR1 MNHNS, CDR2 SASEGT. The CDR3 DNA reads TGTGCCAGCAGTGGGACCGCGGGATCCGGCGGCTGGGGCACAGATACGCAGTATTTT. This translates into CASSGTAGSGGWGTDTQYF.